This T cell receptor (beta chain) comes out of a study of beta chain features in type 1 diabetes. Study overall: Healthy donors and patients showed comparable age, gender and cell yields.

TCRB transcripts that were expressed got sequenced, as all of the isolated RNA had been reverse transcribed. Data came from immunoSEQ multiplex PCR; TCRdb stores just in-frame clones and leaves some out. The sample yields about 470,000 clones, about 30% seen once. V lost 0 bases and J lost 0, with 9 bases in between. The CDR3 has 16 amino acids. The germline CDR1 and CDR2 sequences are LNHNV and YYDKDF (reference sequence). The authors obtained over 95% purity in all sorted populations. This TCR came from a man between 18 and 35 years old in good health. The sequencing sample was made of naive CD4+ T cells from blood. This chain links TRBV15 with TRBJ2-1; D ambiguous. The CDR3 reads CATSRDEDVSYNEQFF. In nucleotides, the CDR3 is TGTGCCACCAGCAGAGATGAGGACGTCTCCTACAATGAGCAGTTCTTC. The full variable domain, in which reference TRBV15 and TRBJ2-1 provide the parts outside the CDR3, is DAMVIQNPRYQVTQFGKPVTLSCSQTLNHNVMYWYQQKSSQAPKLLFHYYDKDFNNEADTPDNFQSRRPNTSFCFLDIRSPGLGDTAMYLCATSRDEDVSYNEQFFGPGTRLTVL.